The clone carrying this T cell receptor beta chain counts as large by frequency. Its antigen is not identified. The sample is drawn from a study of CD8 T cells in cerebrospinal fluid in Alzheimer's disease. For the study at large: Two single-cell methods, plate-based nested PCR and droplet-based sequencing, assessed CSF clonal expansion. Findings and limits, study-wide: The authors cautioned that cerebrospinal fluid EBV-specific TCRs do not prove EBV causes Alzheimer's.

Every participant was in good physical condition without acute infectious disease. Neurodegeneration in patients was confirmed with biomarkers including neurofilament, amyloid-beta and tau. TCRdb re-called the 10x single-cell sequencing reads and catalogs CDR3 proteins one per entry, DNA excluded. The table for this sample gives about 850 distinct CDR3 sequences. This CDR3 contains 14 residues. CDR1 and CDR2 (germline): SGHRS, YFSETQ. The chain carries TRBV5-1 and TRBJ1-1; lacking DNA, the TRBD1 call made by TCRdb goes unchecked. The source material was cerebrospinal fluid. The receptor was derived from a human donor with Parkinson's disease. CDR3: CASSTGLMNTEAFF.